A selection of T cell receptor beta chains follows, all from one sample in a study of cytomegalovirus exposure and HLA in healthy donors. The table came from immunoSEQ multiplex PCR; TCRdb's copy has only in-frame clones and leaves some out. The data hold 60,000 to 85,000 clones, with 78% observed a single time. The sequencing sample was made of PBMCs. These receptors originate from a man aged 35 to 55 in good health and CMV-seronegative. Each CDR3 is given with its conserved first and last residue.

V: TRBV7-7; CDR3: CASSPGTSGSDEQFF
V: TRBV10-3; CDR3: CASLQGVGTEAFF
V: TRBV2; CDR3: CAQSQGGFPGYTF
V: TRBV19; CDR3: CASRPQGLAGTAEQYF
V: TRBV19; CDR3: CASSFLAASSYNEQFF
V: TRBV7-9; CDR3: CASSYPGREQYF
V: TRBV2; CDR3: CASRDGTSTLMLYF
V: TRBV28; CDR3: CASSFFGREGSDTQYF
V: TRBV12-5; CDR3: CASGVSGVSYEQYF
V: TRBV6-1; CDR3: CASSIREGAEAFF
V: TRBV5-1; CDR3: CASRWTGRDTQYF
V: TRBV2; CDR3: CASRKVDTGGEQYF
V: TRBV11-1; CDR3: CASSLAGTGLLFF
V: TRBV19; CDR3: CASSRLHEQFF
V: TRBV28; CDR3: CASSFGTPRGTQYF
V: TRBV7-3; CDR3: CASSREQLTGELFF